This T cell receptor beta chain was recovered during a study of CD8+ T cells in alopecia areata. Study context: Scalp area affected, as a percentage, set the severity score of treated patients.

Extracted from the samples, RNA was reverse transcribed into cDNA to serve as the sequencing template. The repertoire was sequenced with immunoSEQ multiplex PCR; TCRdb's copy has only in-frame clones and lacks some. The sample yields more than 130,000 clones, 80% to 90% seen once. The CDR3 spans 16 residues. The V and J ends lost 0 bases and 3 bases respectively, with 11 bases between them. Germline CDR1 MNHEY, CDR2 SVGAGI. In the case of this clone: Its specificity is unknown.

Study findings and constraints: Expanded CD8+ clones among the top 100, and scalp clonality, were significantly decreased by tofacitinib. Numerous clones, expanded in lesions, remained in scalp and blood during tofacitinib.

Indicated treatment: oral pan-JAK inhibitor, 5-10 mg twice daily. The material sequenced was CD8+ T cells sorted from blood, taken at week 4, from a patient treated with tofacitinib. This sequence was found in a human donor with alopecia areata. This chain joins TRBV6-5 and TRBJ2-2; D call uncertain. Here the CDR3 reads CASSYSPSSYTGELFF. For the CDR3, the DNA is TGTGCCAGCAGTTACTCTCCGAGTTCTTACACCGGGGAGCTGTTTTTT.